Listed below are T cell receptor beta chains from one sample, sequenced in a study of Graves' ophthalmopathy and Graves' hyperthyroidism. TCRdb re-derived calls from the multiplex PCR reads in MiXCR, one entry per CDR3 protein. Counted here are 680,000 or so distinct CDR3 sequences, about a fifth occurring once; the ten biggest clones make up around 7%. The sequenced material came from peripheral blood. The receptor set was obtained from a woman under 30 with stable Graves' hyperthyroidism. Some clones in this sample may be carry-over from other donors' samples. Both conserved end residues are part of each CDR3. A D gene is named only where the DNA matches it firmly. The size of a clone is reported for some rows only, either as once, few or many, or as a class for expanded clones.

many,TRBJ1-1,TRBV7-9,.,CASSRDLGGAFF,TGTGCCAGCAGTCGGGACTTGGGGGGAGCTTTCTTT
many,TRBJ2-2,TRBV12-3/TRBV12-4,TRBD2,CASSFREGGTGVLFF,TGTGCCAGCAGTTTCCGGGAGGGGGGCACCGGGGTGCTGTTTTTT
many,TRBJ2-5,TRBV19,TRBD1,CASSEGGQGSGTQYF,TGTGCCAGTAGCGAGGGGGGACAGGGTTCTGGGACCCAGTACTTC
few,TRBJ1-1,TRBV6-1,.,CASRTGFTTEAFF,TGTGCCAGCAGAACAGGGTTTACCACTGAAGCTTTCTTT
.,TRBJ2-5,TRBV30,.,CARTRLAQYF,TGTGCCCGCACGCGGTTGGCCCAGTACTTC
many,TRBJ2-6,TRBV25-1,TRBD1,CASSGGTGSGANVLTF,TGTGCCAGCAGTGGGGGGACAGGGTCCGGGGCCAACGTCCTGACTTTC
many,TRBJ2-6,TRBV29-1,.,CSVETQTSSGANVLTF,TGCAGCGTTGAGACACAGACTAGCTCTGGGGCCAACGTCCTGACTTTC
.,TRBJ1-6,TRBV7-6,.,CASSFTLLGSSPLHF,TGTGCCAGCAGCTTTACGCTCCTTGGGTCTTCACCCCTCCACTTT
many,TRBJ1-1,TRBV6-4,.,CASSIQMNTEAFF,TGTGCCAGCAGCATCCAAATGAACACTGAAGCTTTCTTT
few,TRBJ2-7,TRBV12-3/TRBV12-4,TRBD1,CASSFALTGVSYEQYF,TGTGCCAGCAGTTTCGCCCTGACAGGGGTATCCTACGAGCAGTACTTC
many,TRBJ1-5,TRBV12-3/TRBV12-4,.,CASSFKGSNQPQHF,TGTGCCAGCAGTTTTAAAGGGAGCAATCAGCCCCAGCATTTT
few,TRBJ2-2,TRBV6-1,.,CASRDTVAGELFF,TGTGCCAGCAGGGACACCGTGGCCGGGGAGCTGTTTTTT
.,TRBJ1-1,TRBV12-3/TRBV12-4,TRBD1,CASRPDRGYTEAFF,TGTGCCAGCAGGCCGGACAGGGGTTATACTGAAGCTTTCTTT
.,TRBJ2-2,TRBV28,.,CASTGLGGGTGELFF,TGTGCCAGCACAGGGCTCGGAGGGGGCACCGGGGAGCTGTTTTTT
many,TRBJ2-6,TRBV6-6,.,CASSPGTYAQFSGANVLTF,TGTGCCAGCAGTCCGGGGACGTATGCTCAATTCTCTGGGGCCAACGTCCTGACTTTC